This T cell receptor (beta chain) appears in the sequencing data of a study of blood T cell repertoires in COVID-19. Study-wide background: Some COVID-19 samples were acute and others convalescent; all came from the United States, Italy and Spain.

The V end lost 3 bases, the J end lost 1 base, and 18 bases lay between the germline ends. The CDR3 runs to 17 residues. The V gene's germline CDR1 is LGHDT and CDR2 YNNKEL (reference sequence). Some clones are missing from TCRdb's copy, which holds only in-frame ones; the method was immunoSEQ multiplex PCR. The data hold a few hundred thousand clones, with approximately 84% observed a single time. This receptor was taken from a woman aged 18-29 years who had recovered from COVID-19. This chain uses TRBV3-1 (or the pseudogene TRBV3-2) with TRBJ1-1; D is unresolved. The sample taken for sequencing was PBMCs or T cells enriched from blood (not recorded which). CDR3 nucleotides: TGTGCCAGCAGCCAGGAGGGCGCTGGGTTTCAGAACACTGAAGCTTTCTTT. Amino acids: CASSQEGAGFQNTEAFF.